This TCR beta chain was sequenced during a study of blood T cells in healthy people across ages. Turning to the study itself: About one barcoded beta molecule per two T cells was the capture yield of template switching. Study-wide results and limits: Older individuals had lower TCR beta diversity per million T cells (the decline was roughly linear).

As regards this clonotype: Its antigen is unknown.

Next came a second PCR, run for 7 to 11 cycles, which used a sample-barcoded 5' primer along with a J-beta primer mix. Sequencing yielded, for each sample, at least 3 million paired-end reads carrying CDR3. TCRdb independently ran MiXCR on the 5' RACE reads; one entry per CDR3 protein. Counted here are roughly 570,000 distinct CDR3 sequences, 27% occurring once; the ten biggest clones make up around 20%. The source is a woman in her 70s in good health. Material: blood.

CDR3 DNA: TGTGCCAGCAGCTGGACAGGGACCAATGAGCAGTTCTTC. Encoded protein: CASSWTGTNEQFF. This sequence joins TRBV5-4 and TRBJ2-1, with 8 positions matching TRBD1. This CDR3 has 13 residues. The J segment lost 6 bases and the V segment lost 3 bases, leaving 2 bases of the junction unmatched. The germline V gene has CDR1 SGHNT and CDR2 YYREEE (reference sequence).